This TCR beta chain stems from a study of blood T cell repertoires in COVID-19. Overall study context: Collection of acute and convalescent COVID-19 samples took place in the United States, Italy and Spain. Sources were T cells, B-cell-depleted T cells, or PBMCs; the material itself was cDNA or gDNA.

The CDR3 contains 18 residues. The V and J ends lost 2 bases and 2 bases, in that order; junction bases with no gene match: 11. CDR1 is SEHNR and CDR2 is FQNEAQ in the germline V gene (reference sequence). In the authors' methods: Estimates of nucleated cell counts were drawn from the amplification of reference gene primers. Here immunoSEQ multiplex PCR was the method, and the copy in TCRdb shows in-frame clones only, minus some. That table furnishes V, J and clone size, whereas the DNA furnished D and trimming. The sample has 400,000 to 450,000 clones, 89% seen once. Patients in Seattle were enrolled during active infection, then followed longitudinally.

This sequence was found in a woman aged 35 to 49 with COVID-19, enrolled during active disease. The sample taken for sequencing was peripheral blood. The V call is TRBV7-9, the J call TRBJ2-3; TRBD2 matches at 9 bases. CDR3 protein: CASSLSVASGAFTDTQYF. The CDR3 nucleotides read TGTGCCAGCAGCTTAAGTGTCGCTAGCGGGGCCTTCACAGATACGCAGTATTTT.